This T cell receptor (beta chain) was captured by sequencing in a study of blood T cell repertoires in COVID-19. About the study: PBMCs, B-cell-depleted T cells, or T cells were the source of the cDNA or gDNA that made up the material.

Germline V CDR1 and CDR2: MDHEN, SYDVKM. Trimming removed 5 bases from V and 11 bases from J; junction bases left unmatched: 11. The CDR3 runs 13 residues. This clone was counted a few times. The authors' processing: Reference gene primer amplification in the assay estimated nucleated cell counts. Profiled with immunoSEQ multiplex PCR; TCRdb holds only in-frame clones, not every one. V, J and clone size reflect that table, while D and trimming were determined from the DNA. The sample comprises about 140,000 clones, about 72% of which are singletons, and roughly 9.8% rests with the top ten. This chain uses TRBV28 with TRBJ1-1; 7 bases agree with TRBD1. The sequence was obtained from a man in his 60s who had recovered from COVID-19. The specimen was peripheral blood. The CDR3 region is CASSKQGPGAAFF. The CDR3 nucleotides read TGTGCCAGCAGTAAACAGGGGCCGGGGGCTGCTTTCTTT. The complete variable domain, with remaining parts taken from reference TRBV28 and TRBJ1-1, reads DVKVTQSSRYLVKRTGEKVFLECVQDMDHENMFWYRQDPGLGLRLIYFSYDVKMKEKGDIPEGYSVSREKKERFSLILESASTNQTSMYLCASSKQGPGAAFFGQGTRLTVV.